The 20 T cell receptor beta chains given below trace back to one sample, sequenced in a study of control samples from healthy donors and cancer patients. Profiled with immunoSEQ multiplex PCR; TCRdb holds only in-frame clones, not every one. The sample contains around 53,000 clones, 65% to 90% of which appear only once. Sequences were obtained from PBMCs. These receptors came from a woman in her forties or fifties with lung cancer.

The CDR3 reads CASSSVLDSPLHF. DNA of the CDR3: TGTGCCAGCAGTTCCGTCTTAGATTCACCCCTCCACTTT. V is TRBV6-5 and J is TRBJ1-6; no firm D call. V lost 4 bases to trimming and J lost 8 bases, with 9 bases between them. The CDR3 consists of 13 residues. CDR1 is MNHEY, CDR2 SVGAGI, per germline.

The V gene is TRBV5-6, the J gene TRBJ2-7; 11 bases match TRBD1. Germline CDR1 is SGHDT and CDR2 is YYEEEE. The V segment lost 4 bases and the J segment 5 bases; nucleotides outside the gene matches: 5. The length of the CDR3 is 14 residues. The CDR3: CASSRGQGGDEQYF. CDR3 bases: TGTGCCAGCAGCCGGGGACAGGGGGGCGACGAGCAGTACTTC.

The chain combines TRBV13 with TRBJ2-1, with TRBD2 matching over 13 bases. V gave up 5 bases and J gave up 4 bases; unmatched junction bases: 11. The germline V gene has CDR1 PRHDT and CDR2 FYEKMQ (reference sequence). The CDR3 is 18 amino acids. As DNA, the CDR3 is TGTGCCAGCAGCCTAACTAGCGGGGGGGCCTTAAAGTACAATGAGCAGTTCTTC. Its translation: CASSLTSGGALKYNEQFF. Filled out from reference TRBV13 and TRBJ2-1, the complete variable domain reads AAGVIQSPRHLIKEKRETATLKCYPIPRHDTVYWYQQGPGQDPQFLISFYEKMQSDKGSIPDRFSAQQFSDYHSELNMSSLELGDSALYFCASSLTSGGALKYNEQFFGPGTRLTVL.

V is TRBV29-1 and J is TRBJ1-2, with a weak D call TRBD1 (5 bases). This CDR3 has 12 residues. Deletions cut 4 bases from V and 4 bases from J, with 10 bases between. CDR1 is SQVTM, CDR2 ANQGSEA, per germline. As DNA, the CDR3 is TGCAGCGTTGGGGACGGAACCTATGGCTACACCTTC. Protein sequence: CSVGDGTYGYTF.

The chain joins TRBV29-1 to TRBJ1-1, with 8 positions matching TRBD1. J was trimmed by 8 bases and V by 6 bases; bases with no gene match: 2. From germline, CDR1 is SQVTM and CDR2 ANQGSEA. The CDR3 has 10 amino acids. Written as DNA, the CDR3 is TGCAGCGTGAGGACAGGGGAAGCTTTCTTT. Translated: CSVRTGEAFF.

The chain is built from TRBV5-4 and TRBJ2-3; TRBD2 matches 10 bases. Germline CDR1 SGHNT, CDR2 YYREEE (reference sequence). V lost 4 bases, J lost 4 bases, and 15 bases stayed unmatched. The CDR3 contains 18 residues. Here the CDR3 reads CASSPIMVVAGGADTQYF. CDR3 sequence (DNA): TGTGCCAGCAGCCCTATTATGGTAGTAGCGGGGGGAGCAGATACGCAGTATTTT. Supplemented by reference TRBV5-4 and TRBJ2-3, the full variable domain reads ETGVTQSPTHLIKTRGQQVTLRCSSQSGHNTVSWYQQALGQGPQFIFQYYREEENGRGNFPPRFSGLQFPNYSSELNVNALELDDSALYLCASSPIMVVAGGADTQYFGPGTRLTVL.

Here the CDR3 DNA reads TGTGCCAGCTCGAGGGACAGAGCTAACTATGGCTACACCTTC. Translated, it gives CASSRDRANYGYTF. The V and J genes are TRBV18 and TRBJ1-2; the match to TRBD1 covers 7 bases. The CDR3 is 14 amino acids. V trimming: 6 bases; J trimming: 0 bases; junction bases outside the gene matches: 4. From germline, CDR1 is KGHSH and CDR2 LQKENI.

The chain employs TRBV7-9 and TRBJ1-5; D is unresolved. Germline loops: CDR1 SEHNR, CDR2 FQNEAQ (reference sequence). The CDR3 is 16 amino acids. V was cut by 0 bases and J by 0 bases, with 9 bases left in between. The CDR3 protein is CASSLAPGNSNQPQHF. The CDR3 DNA follows: TGTGCCAGCAGCTTAGCCCCGGGGAATAGCAATCAGCCCCAGCATTTT.

This clone turned up a few times. The chain uses TRBV21-1 and TRBJ1-5; the table calls TRBD1, which could not be checked here. TRBV21-1 constitutes a pseudogene. The CDR3 has 17 amino acids. The CDR3 DNA follows: TGTGCCAGCAGCAAAGCTCCAGAACAGGGGAATTGGGGGCCCCAGCATTTT. Amino acid sequence: CASSKAPEQGNWGPQHF.

V gene TRBV7-9 combines with J gene TRBJ2-7, with D perhaps being TRBD1 or TRBD2 (6 bases each). The germline V and J ends were trimmed by 3 bases and 6 bases, with 9 bases remaining between them. Germline V lookup: CDR1 SEHNR, CDR2 FQNEAQ (reference sequence). CDR3 size: 12 residues. CDR3 nucleotide sequence: TGTGCCAGCAGCTTTGGGGGGCTCGAGCAGTACTTC. It translates to CASSFGGLEQYF.

The V call is TRBV11-1, the J call TRBJ2-2; 9 nucleotides align to TRBD1. The CDR3 has 16 amino acids. Looked up from germline, CDR1 is SGHAT and CDR2 is FQDESV (reference sequence). V dropped 5 bases and J dropped 5; count of bases not matched to a gene: 9. The CDR3 DNA is TGTGCCAGCAGCCCCCCGGGACAGGGAGGGACCGGGGAGCTGTTTTTT. Its protein is CASSPPGQGGTGELFF.

This clone appeared a single time. The rearrangement uses TRBV11-2 and TRBJ2-2; 7 bases align to TRBD2. CDR3 length equals 17 residues. Unmatched junction bases numbered 11, after V lost 3 bases and J lost 4 bases. Germline-derived CDR1 and CDR2 are SGHAT and FQNNGV. CDR3 loop: CASSFPDGGRRTGELFF. CDR3 DNA sequence: TGTGCCAGCAGCTTCCCCGACGGGGGGAGACGCACCGGGGAGCTGTTTTTT.

This clone was counted between two and nine times. The DNA for the CDR3 is TGTGCCAGCAGGGATACAGGGCTAGGCGAGACCCAGTACTTC. Residues: CASRDTGLGETQYF. V is TRBV6-5 and J is TRBJ2-5, with D tentatively TRBD1 (6 bases). Trimming stripped 6 bases from V and 5 bases from J, with 16 bases between. The CDR3 has 14 amino acids. Per germline, CDR1 MNHEY and CDR2 SVGAGI.

This rearrangement joins TRBV11-2 to TRBJ2-2, with D possibly called TRBD1 or TRBD2 (5 bases each). This CDR3 region has 15 residues. V was trimmed by 6 bases and J by 4 bases, leaving 15 bases between them. The V gene's germline CDR1 is SGHAT and CDR2 FQNNGV. CDR3 in DNA: TGTGCCAGCAGTCAGACCGGGACGGCCACCGGGGAGCTGTTTTTT. Translating it yields CASSQTGTATGELFF.

The rearrangement links TRBV19 to TRBJ2-5; maybe TRBD2 (7 bases). The V gene lost 3 bases and the J gene lost 3 bases, with 14 bases spanning the gap. The CDR3 length is 15 residues. Germline-derived CDR1 and CDR2 are LNHDA and SQIVND (reference sequence). The CDR3 region is CASSIGGGPEETQYF. In DNA, the CDR3 is TGTGCCAGTAGTATTGGGGGGGGGCCTGAAGAGACCCAGTACTTC.

The table lists this clone with a few counts. The rearrangement links TRBV18 to TRBJ2-3; unclear D gene. This CDR3 is 13 amino acids long. Trimming cost V 8 bases and J 6 bases, with 15 bases left between them. The germline CDR1 and CDR2 sequences are KGHSH and LQKENI. In DNA, the CDR3 is TGTGCCAGCGCGTTGTTAGGGTCCGATACGCAGTATTTT. Translating it yields CASALLGSDTQYF.

The V and J genes are TRBV11-2 and TRBJ1-1; unclear D gene. This CDR3 spans 12 amino acids. Trimming took 2 bases from V and 6 from J, leaving 7 bases between them. Looked up from germline, CDR1 is SGHAT and CDR2 is FQNNGV. The CDR3 loop reads CASSLTPAEAFF. CDR3 in DNA: TGTGCCAGCAGCTTAACCCCGGCTGAAGCTTTCTTT.

The table lists this clone with a few counts. The chain uses TRBV5-4 and TRBJ1-2; TRBD1 agrees at 7 bases. Germline V gene sequence: CDR1 SGHNT, CDR2 YYREEE (reference sequence). This CDR3 has 13 amino acids. The V and J ends lost 4 bases and 2 bases, in that order; junction bases with no gene match: 2. CDR3 DNA sequence: TGTGCCAGCAGCACGACAGGGAACTATGGCTACACCTTC. Translated: CASSTTGNYGYTF.

The V call is TRBV4-2, the J call TRBJ1-1; possible D gene TRBD1, 5 bases. The V and J ends lost 0 bases and 8 bases respectively, with 13 bases between them. The CDR3 totals 14 residues. From germline, CDR1 is LGHNA and CDR2 YNFKEQ. As DNA, the CDR3 is TGTGCCAGCAGCCAAGATAGGACAAGTACCGAAGCTTTCTTT. This sequence encodes CASSQDRTSTEAFF.

CDR3 in amino acids: CASSLDLKAKGTGAEAQHF. The CDR3 DNA follows: TGTGCCAGCAGCTTAGATCTTAAGGCCAAGGGAACAGGGGCCGAAGCCCAGCATTTT. This chain links TRBV11-2 with TRBJ1-5; 7 positions agree with TRBD1. V was pared by 0 bases and J by 11 bases, with 22 bases of the junction left unmatched. CDR3 length equals 19 residues. The germline V gene encodes CDR1 SGHAT and CDR2 FQNNGV.